This TCR beta chain was identified in a study of CD4+ T cells in melanoma. The V end was cut by 2 bases, the J end by 1 base, with 8 bases between. Germline V gene data show CDR1 as MNHEY and CDR2 as SVGAGI. The CDR3 covers 14 residues. TCRdb's copy holds only in-frame clones and misses some; the assay was immunoSEQ multiplex PCR. The sample lists about 5,000 clones, around three fifths seen once, with around a fifth in the top ten. The sequence came from a human donor with melanoma. Sequencing was done on a sample of cells from a culture (not recorded whether cultured in vitro). The chain is built from TRBV6-5 and TRBJ1-1; D not resolved. The CDR3 protein is CASSYQQTNTEAFF. As DNA, the CDR3 is TGTGCCAGCAGTTACCAACAGACGAACACTGAAGCTTTCTTT.